This TCR beta chain was recovered during a study of cytomegalovirus exposure and HLA in healthy donors. Overall study results and limits: Highest at DRB1 and lowest at HLA-C, TCR association rates differed among HLA loci in a later analysis. Prior analysis indicated that the majority of TCR beta V segments exhibited productivity approximately 90% or approximately 30% of the time.

Germline assignment: CDR1 SGHNT and CDR2 YYREEE (reference sequence). The CDR3 totals 13 residues. The junction had 5 bases not matched to a gene; V was cut back by 5 bases and J by 4 bases. 13 Jbeta primers and 60 Vbeta primers were used for the PCR. Repertoires were generated with immunoSEQ multiplex PCR, while TCRdb's copy carries only in-frame clones and drops some. The sample has over 150,000 clones; around 82% are singletons. As concerns this clone: Its matching antigen is unknown.

This sequence joins TRBV5-4 and TRBJ1-2; 7 bases are a match to TRBD1. Sequencing was carried out using PBMCs. This receptor was obtained from a boy aged 2 to 10 in good health and CMV-seronegative. The CDR3: CASRMTGSYGYTF. The CDR3, as DNA: TGTGCCAGCAGGATGACAGGGTCCTATGGCTACACCTTC.